This TCR beta chain was identified in a study of regulatory T cells in long-lasting Graves disease. The TCR beta library used iRepertoire HTBI primers with Arm-PCR amplification of CDR3. TCRdb re-derived calls from the multiplex PCR reads in MiXCR, one entry per CDR3 protein. The table includes hundreds of thousands of distinct CDR3 sequences, 15% to 19% detected once. The time point: newly diagnosed GD, antithyroid drugs for less than 3 months. The TCR library was prepared using RNA isolated from PBMCs. CDR3 length: 16 amino acids. Germline values: CDR1 MNHEY, CDR2 SVGEGT. The V end lost 2 bases, the J end lost 3 bases, and 16 bases lay between the germline ends. As to this clonotype: A read error is possible here, since a much larger clone lies one base away.

The V call is TRBV6-2 or TRBV6-3, the J call TRBJ1-1; D remains ambiguous. Sequences were derived from peripheral blood mononuclear cells (PBMCs), sampled at new diagnosis, from a patient treated with antithyroid drugs. The TCR originated in a female donor with Graves disease. The CDR3 nucleotides are TGTGCCAGCAGTTACAGTGCAGCTCTGCATGACACTGAAGCTTTCTTT. Protein product: CASSYSAALHDTEAFF.